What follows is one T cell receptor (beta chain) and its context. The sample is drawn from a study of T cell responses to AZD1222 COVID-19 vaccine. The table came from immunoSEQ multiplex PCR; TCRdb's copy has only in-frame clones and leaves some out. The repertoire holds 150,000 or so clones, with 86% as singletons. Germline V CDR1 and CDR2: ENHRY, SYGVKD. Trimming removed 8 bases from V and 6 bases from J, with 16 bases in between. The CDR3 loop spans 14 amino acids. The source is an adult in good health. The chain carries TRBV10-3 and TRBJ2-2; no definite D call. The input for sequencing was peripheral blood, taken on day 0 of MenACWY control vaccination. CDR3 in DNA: TGTGCCATCCTAGGGCTAGGAGAGGCCGGGGAGCTGTTTTTT. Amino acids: CAILGLGEAGELFF.